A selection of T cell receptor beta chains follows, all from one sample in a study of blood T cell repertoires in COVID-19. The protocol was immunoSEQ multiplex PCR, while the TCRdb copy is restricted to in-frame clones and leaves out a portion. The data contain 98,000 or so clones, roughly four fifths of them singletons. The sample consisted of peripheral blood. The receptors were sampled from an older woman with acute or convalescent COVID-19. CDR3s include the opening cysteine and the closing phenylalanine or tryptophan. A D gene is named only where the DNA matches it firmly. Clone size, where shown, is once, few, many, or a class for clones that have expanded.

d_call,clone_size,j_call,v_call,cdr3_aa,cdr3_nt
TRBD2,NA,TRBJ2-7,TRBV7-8,CASSPQGLAGDRYEQYF,TGTGCCAGCAGCCCCCAGGGACTAGCGGGAGATCGGTACGAGCAGTACTTC
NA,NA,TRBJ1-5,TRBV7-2,CASSYGNYNQPQHF,TGTGCCAGCAGCTACGGTAATTACAATCAGCCCCAGCATTTT
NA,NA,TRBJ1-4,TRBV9,CASSPSGTNEKLFF,TGTGCCAGCAGCCCCTCGGGGACTAATGAAAAACTGTTTTTT
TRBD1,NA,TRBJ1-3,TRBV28,CASSSPVTGAGNTIYF,TGTGCCAGCAGTTCACCGGTTACAGGGGCTGGAAACACCATATATTTT
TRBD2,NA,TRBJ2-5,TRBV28,CASSPAGGVETQYF,TGTGCCAGCAGCCCAGCCGGGGGGGTGGAGACCCAGTACTTC
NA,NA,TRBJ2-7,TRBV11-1,CASSSPARDEQYF,TGTGCCAGCAGCTCTCCCGCCAGGGACGAGCAGTACTTC
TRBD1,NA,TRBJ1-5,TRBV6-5,CASSSAGQGQNQPQHF,TGTGCCAGCAGTTCCGCCGGACAGGGGCAAAATCAGCCCCAGCATTTT
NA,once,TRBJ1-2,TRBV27,CASSPSRVPNYGYTF,TGTGCCAGCAGCCCGAGCAGGGTACCTAACTATGGCTACACCTTC
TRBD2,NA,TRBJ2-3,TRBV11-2,CASSLDVASGGESTDTQYF,TGTGCCAGCAGCTTAGATGTGGCTAGCGGGGGCGAAAGCACAGATACGCAGTATTTT
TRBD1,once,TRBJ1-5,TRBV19,CASSITLTGFENQPQHF,TGTGCCAGTAGTATCACCCTGACAGGGTTCGAGAATCAGCCCCAGCATTTT
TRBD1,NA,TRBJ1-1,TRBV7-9,CASSSRQGKLVAFF,TGTGCCAGCAGCTCCCGACAGGGTAAATTAGTGGCTTTCTTT
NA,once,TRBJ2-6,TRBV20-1,CSASSPSGANVLTF,TGCAGTGCTAGTAGCCCCTCTGGGGCCAACGTCCTGACTTTC
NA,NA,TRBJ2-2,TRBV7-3,CASSLTPASAVTGELFF,TGTGCCAGCAGCTTAACCCCCGCTAGCGCCGTTACCGGGGAGCTGTTTTTT
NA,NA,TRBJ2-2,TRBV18,CASSPLAANTGELFF,TGTGCCAGCTCACCACTAGCGGCCAACACCGGGGAGCTGTTTTTT
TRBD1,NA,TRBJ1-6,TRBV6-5,CASRLTGPNSPLHF,TGTGCCAGCAGATTGACAGGGCCGAATTCACCCCTCCACTTT
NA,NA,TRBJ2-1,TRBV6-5,CASRTTAAYNEQFF,TGTGCCAGCAGAACCACCGCGGCGTACAATGAGCAGTTCTTC
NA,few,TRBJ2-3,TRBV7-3,CASSYPGDTQYF,TGTGCCAGCAGCTACCCCGGGGATACGCAGTATTTT
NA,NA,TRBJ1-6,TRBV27,CASSFGGIRSTPLHF,TGTGCCAGCAGTTTCGGCGGAATAAGATCGACACCCCTCCACTTT
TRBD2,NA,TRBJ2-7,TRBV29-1,CSVGTSESYEQYF,TGCAGCGTCGGGACTAGCGAGTCCTACGAGCAGTACTTC
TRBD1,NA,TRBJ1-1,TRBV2,CARDRVTEAFF,TGTGCCAGGGACAGGGTCACTGAAGCTTTCTTT
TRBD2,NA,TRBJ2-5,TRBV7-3,CASSLGTSDAETQYF,TGTGCCAGCAGCTTAGGGACTAGCGATGCAGAGACCCAGTACTTC
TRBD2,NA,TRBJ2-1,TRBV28,CASSLSGGGRADEQFF,TGTGCCAGCAGTTTATCCGGAGGCGGGAGGGCCGATGAGCAGTTCTTC
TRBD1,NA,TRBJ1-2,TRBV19,CASNRGDNYGYTF,TGTGCCAGTAACAGGGGGGACAACTATGGCTACACCTTC
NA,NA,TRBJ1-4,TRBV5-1,CASSLVGRGDEKLFF,TGCGCCAGCAGCTTGGTGGGCAGGGGAGATGAAAAACTGTTTTTT
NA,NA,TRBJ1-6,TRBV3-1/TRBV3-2,CASSRGAPGLSSYNSPLHF,TGTGCCAGCAGCCGGGGAGCTCCTGGTCTGAGCTCCTATAATTCACCCCTCCACTTT
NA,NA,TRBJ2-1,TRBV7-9,CASSELRDNEQFF,TGTGCCAGCAGCGAGCTCCGGGACAATGAGCAGTTCTTC
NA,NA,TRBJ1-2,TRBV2,CASSASREGHGYTF,TGTGCCAGCAGTGCGTCCAGGGAAGGACATGGCTACACCTTC
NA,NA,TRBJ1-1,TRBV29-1,CSVVPRDNSEAFF,TGCAGCGTTGTTCCCAGGGACAACTCCGAAGCTTTCTTT
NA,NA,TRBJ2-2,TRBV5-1,CASSITATDTGELFF,TGCGCCAGCAGCATCACGGCCACAGACACCGGGGAGCTGTTTTTT
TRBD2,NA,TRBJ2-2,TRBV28,CATLSGLRAGELFF,TGTGCCACGCTTAGCGGGCTGAGGGCCGGGGAGCTGTTTTTT